Shown below are 8 T cell receptor beta chains from a single sample sequenced in a study of blood T cell repertoires in COVID-19. Method: immunoSEQ multiplex PCR; TCRdb's copy keeps in-frame clones and lacks some. The sample lists about 87,000 clones; roughly 86% were seen once. The sample was peripheral blood. These receptors originate from a man aged 35 to 55 with acute or convalescent COVID-19.

The chain uses TRBV3-1 (or the pseudogene TRBV3-2) and TRBJ2-1, with TRBD2 identical over 7 bases. V lost 0 bases and J lost 0; bases outside the gene matches: 5. Germline assignment: CDR1 LGHDT and CDR2 YNNKEL (reference sequence). The CDR3 runs 17 residues. In nucleotides, the CDR3 is TGTGCCAGCAGCCAAGATGGGACTACCGCCTCCTACAATGAGCAGTTCTTC. Residues: CASSQDGTTASYNEQFF.

This CDR3 reads CASSDSNQPQHF. CDR3 nucleotides: TGTGCCAGCAGTGACAGTAATCAGCCCCAGCATTTT. The gene calls are TRBV2 and TRBJ1-5; D unclear. The germline V gene encodes CDR1 SNHLY and CDR2 FYNNEI. V gave up 3 bases and J gave up 4 bases, with 4 bases separating them. The CDR3 contains 12 residues.

The rearrangement uses TRBV7-2 and TRBJ2-3, with D perhaps matching TRBD2 (5 bases). V was cut by 3 bases and J by 3 bases, with 13 bases left in between. The CDR3 totals 15 residues. Germline-derived CDR1 and CDR2 are SGHTA and FQGNSA. For the CDR3, the DNA is TGTGCCAGCAGCTTCACGAGGGCCCCAACAGATACGCAGTATTTT. It encodes CASSFTRAPTDTQYF.

This chain joins TRBV13 and TRBJ2-1; 13 nucleotides agree with TRBD2. V shed 5 bases, J shed 9 bases, and the junction held 10 bases outside the gene matches. CDR1 PRHDT and CDR2 FYEKMQ come from the germline V gene (reference sequence). The CDR3 is 16 amino acids. In DNA, the CDR3 is TGTGCCAGCAGCGAGGGGGGACTAGCGGGAAGTAGTGAGCAGTTCTTC. As protein: CASSEGGLAGSSEQFF. Full variable domain (missing parts from reference TRBV13 and TRBJ2-1): AAGVIQSPRHLIKEKRETATLKCYPIPRHDTVYWYQQGPGQDPQFLISFYEKMQSDKGSIPDRFSAQQFSDYHSELNMSSLELGDSALYFCASSEGGLAGSSEQFFGPGTRLTVL.

This clone was seen a handful of times. The CDR3 DNA is TGTGCCAGCAGCCGCTCAGCAACTAATGAAAAACTGTTTTTT. Protein: CASSRSATNEKLFF. The chain uses TRBV7-8 and TRBJ1-4, with D unclear. CDR1 is SGHVS, CDR2 FQNEAQ, per germline. This CDR3 is built from 14 residues. V was clipped by 5 bases and J by 0 bases, with 7 bases between them. The full variable domain, in which reference TRBV7-8 and TRBJ1-4 provide the parts outside the CDR3, is GAGVSQSPRYKVAKRGQDVALRCDPISGHVSLFWYQQALGQGPEFLTYFQNEAQLDKSGLPSDRFFAERPEGSVSTLKIQRTQQEDSAVYLCASSRSATNEKLFFGSGTQLSVL.

The V call is TRBV7-9, the J call TRBJ2-7; 11 nucleotides agree with TRBD1. J lost 3 bases, V lost 5 bases, and 6 bases had no gene match. This CDR3 contains 15 residues. Germline V gene data show CDR1 as SEHNR and CDR2 as FQNEAQ (reference sequence). The CDR3 bases are TGTGCCAGCAGCCCCCGTGGGACAGGGGGCTACGAGCAGTACTTC. Translated: CASSPRGTGGYEQYF.

The J gene is TRBJ2-1, the V gene TRBV29-1, with 9 bases that match TRBD1. From germline, CDR1 is SQVTM and CDR2 ANQGSEA. V shed 7 bases and J 3 bases; nucleotides not matched to a gene: 4. CDR3 length equals 13 residues. CDR3 region: CSAGTGSYNEQFF. CDR3 DNA sequence: TGCAGCGCCGGGACAGGGAGCTACAATGAGCAGTTCTTC.

The chain uses TRBV6-1 and TRBJ1-6, with D unresolved. The length of the CDR3 is 16 residues. CDR1 and CDR2 (germline): MNHNS, SASEGT. The V end lost 2 bases, the J end lost 3 bases, and 11 bases lay between the germline ends. The CDR3 DNA sequence: TGTGCCAGCAGTGAAATGTCGGGTTTCTATAATTCACCCCTCCACTTT. Protein: CASSEMSGFYNSPLHF.